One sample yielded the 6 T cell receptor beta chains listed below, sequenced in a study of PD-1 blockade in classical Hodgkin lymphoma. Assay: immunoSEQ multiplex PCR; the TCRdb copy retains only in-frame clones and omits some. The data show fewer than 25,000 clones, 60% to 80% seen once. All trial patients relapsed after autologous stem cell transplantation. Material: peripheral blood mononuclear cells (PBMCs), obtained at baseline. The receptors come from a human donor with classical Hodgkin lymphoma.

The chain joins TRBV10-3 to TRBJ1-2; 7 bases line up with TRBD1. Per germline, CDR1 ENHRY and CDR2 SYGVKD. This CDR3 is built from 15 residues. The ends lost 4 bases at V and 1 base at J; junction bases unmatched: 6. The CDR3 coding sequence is TGTGCCATCAGTGGGACAGGATCTCATAACTATGGCTACACCTTC. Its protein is CAISGTGSHNYGYTF.

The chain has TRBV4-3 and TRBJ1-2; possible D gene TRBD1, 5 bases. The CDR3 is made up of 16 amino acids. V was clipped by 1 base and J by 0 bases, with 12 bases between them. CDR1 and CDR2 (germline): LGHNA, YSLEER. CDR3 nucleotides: TGCGCCAGCAGCCAAGCCCTAGGGGCAGCTAACTATGGCTACACCTTC. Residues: CASSQALGAANYGYTF.

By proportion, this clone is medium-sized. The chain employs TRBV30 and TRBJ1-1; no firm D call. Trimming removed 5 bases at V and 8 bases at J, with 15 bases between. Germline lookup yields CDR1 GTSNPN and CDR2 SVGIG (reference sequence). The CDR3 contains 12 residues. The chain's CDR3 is CAWGVESGEAFF. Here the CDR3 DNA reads TGTGCCTGGGGGGTAGAGTCCGGGGAAGCTTTCTTT.

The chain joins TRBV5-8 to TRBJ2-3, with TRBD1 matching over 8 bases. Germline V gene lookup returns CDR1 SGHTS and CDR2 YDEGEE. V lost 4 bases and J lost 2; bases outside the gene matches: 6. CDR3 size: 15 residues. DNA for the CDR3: TGTGCCAGCAGCGGCCGGGACAGGCACACAGATACGCAGTATTTT. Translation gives CASSGRDRHTDTQYF.

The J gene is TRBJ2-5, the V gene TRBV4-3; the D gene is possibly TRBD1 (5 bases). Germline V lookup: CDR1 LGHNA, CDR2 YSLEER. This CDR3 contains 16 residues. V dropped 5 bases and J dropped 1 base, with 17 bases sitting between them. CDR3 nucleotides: TGCGCCAGCAGCTACAATCTGGGGCGCCGCCAAGAGACCCAGTACTTC. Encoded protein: CASSYNLGRRQETQYF.

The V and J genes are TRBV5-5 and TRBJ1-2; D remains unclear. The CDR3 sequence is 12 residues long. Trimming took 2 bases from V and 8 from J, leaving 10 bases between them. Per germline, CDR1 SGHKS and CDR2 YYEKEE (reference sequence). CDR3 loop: CASSFWTGGYTF. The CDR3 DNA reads TGTGCCAGCAGCTTCTGGACCGGCGGCTACACCTTC.